This T cell receptor (beta chain) was observed in a study of T cells after somatic rescue of genetic block. The CDR3 has 16 residues. Germline CDR1 and CDR2: SGHNT and YYREEE (reference sequence). V was shortened by 0 bases and J by 7 bases, with 16 bases between the two germline ends. Only in-frame clones appear in the TCRdb table, and some are missing; sequencing was by immunoSEQ multiplex PCR. The sample has some 70,000 clones, approximately 91% seen once. The sequence was collected from a young man. Sequencing was done on a sample of peripheral blood mononuclear cells (PBMCs). The chain links TRBV5-4 to TRBJ1-4, with a tentative D call TRBD1 (6 bases). CDR3 nucleotide sequence: TGTGCCAGCAGCTTGGATCCCAGGGGAGGGACTGAAAAACTGTTTTTT. Its translation is CASSLDPRGGTEKLFF.